The next 13 T cell receptor beta chains were all read from a single sample in a study of T cells in women clearing cervical HPV infection. Only in-frame clones appear in the TCRdb table, and some are missing; sequencing was by immunoSEQ multiplex PCR. The sample's table shows roughly 40,000 clones. Material for sequencing was blood buffy coat. These receptors all come from a woman between 18 and 70 years old with a cervical HPV16 infection that either progressed to CIN3+ or cleared (not recorded which).

CDR3 amino acids: CSVAGGTGNQPQHF. Partial CDR3 DNA: TGCAGCGTTGCCGGGGGGACGGGAAATCAGCCC. The chain is built from TRBV29-1 and TRBJ1-5; possible D gene TRBD1, 5 bases. The CDR3 end lies 3 residues beyond the end of the read and is filled in from the germline J gene. The CDR3 extends over 14 amino acids. V was clipped by 4 bases and J by 4 bases, with 14 bases between them. The germline V gene encodes CDR1 SQVTM and CDR2 ANQGSEA.

Concerning this clone: The read ends 3 residues shy of where the CDR3 ends; the end is completed using the germline J gene. The V call is TRBV5-4, the J call TRBJ1-2; 9 bases are a match to TRBD1. CDR3 length equals 15 residues. The germline CDR1 and CDR2 sequences are SGHNT and YYREEE (reference sequence). V gave up 3 bases and J gave up 5 bases; unmatched junction bases: 8. Partial CDR3 DNA: TGTGCCAGCAGCTCCGGGACAGGGTTTGGTTATGGC. It is translated as CASSSGTGFGYG. The entire CDR3 protein is CASSSGTGFGYGYTF. Full variable domain (outside the CDR3, taken from reference TRBV5-4 and TRBJ1-2): ETGVTQSPTHLIKTRGQQVTLRCSSQSGHNTVSWYQQALGQGPQFIFQYYREEENGRGNFPPRFSGLQFPNYSSELNVNALELDDSALYLCASSSGTGFGYGYTFGSGTRLTVV.

The covered CDR3 bases are TGTGCCAGCAGCTTAACCGGGACAGGGTCAGATACG. This gives the protein CASSLTGTGSDT. Given in full, the CDR3 is CASSLTGTGSDTQYF. The chain joins TRBV7-3 to TRBJ2-3, with 9 bases aligning to TRBD1. The CDR3 end lies 3 residues beyond the end of the read and is filled in from the germline J gene. Germline CDR1 SGHTA, CDR2 FQGTGA. The CDR3 is 15 residues long. V trimming: 0 bases; J trimming: 4 bases; junction bases outside the gene matches: 2.

Concerning this clone: The sequence runs out 3 residues before the end of the CDR3; the remainder is reconstructed from the germline J gene. The chain employs TRBV20-1 and TRBJ2-7, with D perhaps TRBD1 (5 bases). Trimming shortened V by 5 bases and J by 0 bases, and 11 bases separated the two germline ends. Per germline, CDR1 DFQATT and CDR2 SNEGSKA (reference sequence). This CDR3 comprises 13 residues. The CDR3 here is CSAYRSSSYEQYF. CDR3 DNA, as far as it was read: TGCAGTGCTTACAGGTCAAGCTCCTACGAG.

In the case of this clone: The read ends 3 residues before the CDR3 terminus; that terminus is restored from the germline J gene. The chain uses TRBV7-9 and TRBJ1-3, with a possible D match to TRBD1 (5 bases). The V end lost 3 bases, the J end lost 3 bases, and 9 bases lay between the germline ends. Germline V gene lookup returns CDR1 SEHNR and CDR2 FQNEAQ (reference sequence). The CDR3 sequence is 14 residues long. CDR3 protein: CASSFEGVGNTIYF. Incomplete CDR3 DNA: TGTGCCAGCAGCTTTGAAGGGGTTGGAAACACC.

Turning to this clone: The read ends 3 residues before the CDR3 terminus; that terminus is restored from the germline J gene. The chain employs TRBV5-1 and TRBJ1-5; D may be TRBD1 (6 bases). CDR3 length equals 14 residues. V gave up 2 bases and J gave up 7 bases, with 13 bases separating them. CDR1 is SGHRS and CDR2 is YFSETQ in the germline V gene. The CDR3 loop reads CASSLQGSEQPQHF. The CDR3 bases that were read are TGCGCCAGCAGCTTACAGGGTTCGGAGCAGCCC. Variable domain in full (rest from reference TRBV5-1 and TRBJ1-5): KAGVTQTPRYLIKTRGQQVTLSCSPISGHRSVSWYQQTPGQGLQFLFEYFSETQRNKGNFPGRFSGRQFSNSRSEMNVSTLELGDSALYLCASSLQGSEQPQHFGDGTRLSIL.

A word on this clone: The CDR3 extends 3 residues past the end of the read, so its final part is completed from the germline J gene. The chain uses TRBV5-1 and TRBJ2-4; a weak D match, TRBD1 (6 bases). Germline values: CDR1 SGHRS, CDR2 YFSETQ. V gave up 1 base and J gave up 7 bases, with 12 bases separating them. This CDR3 is 14 amino acids long. Partial CDR3 DNA: TGCGCCAGCAGCTTGTCGGGACATTGGAACATT. As protein: CASSLSGHWNI. The whole CDR3 sequence reads CASSLSGHWNIQYF.

Points on this clone: The read terminates 3 residues before the CDR3 end, so the remaining end is supplied by the germline J gene. This chain joins TRBV29-1 and TRBJ2-2, with D maybe TRBD2 (5 bases). The V gene lost 0 bases and the J gene lost 0 bases, with 11 bases spanning the gap. The CDR3 contains 16 residues. Germline values: CDR1 SQVTM, CDR2 ANQGSEA. This chain's CDR3 is CSVEDLRVANTGELFF. CDR3 DNA (partial): TGCAGCGTTGAAGATCTGAGGGTCGCGAACACCGGGGAG.

Turning to this clone: The read stops 3 residues short of the end of the CDR3; the missing end is completed from the germline J gene. The chain links TRBV19 to TRBJ2-3; D gene uncertain. Germline CDR1 reads LNHDA; CDR2 reads SQIVND (reference sequence). CDR3 size: 15 residues. V was trimmed by 4 bases and J by 0 bases, leaving 11 bases between them. The CDR3 loop is CASSKRAASTDTQYF. The covered CDR3 bases are TGTGCCAGTAGTAAGCGCGCCGCTAGCACAGATACG. The full variable domain, with the rest looked up from reference TRBV19 and TRBJ2-3, is DGGITQSPKYLFRKEGQNVTLSCEQNLNHDAMYWYRQDPGQGLRLIYYSQIVNDFQKGDIAEGYSVSREKKESFPLTVTSAQKNPTAFYLCASSKRAASTDTQYFGPGTRLTVL.

Concerning this clone: The CDR3 end lies 3 residues beyond the end of the read and is filled in from the germline J gene. This chain connects TRBV20-1 to TRBJ2-7; 7 bases align to TRBD2. Looked up from germline, CDR1 is DFQATT and CDR2 is SNEGSKA (reference sequence). The junction had 12 bases not matched to a gene; V was cut back by 7 bases and J by 3 bases. This CDR3 spans 14 amino acids. The DNA read from the CDR3 is TGCAGTGTACCGTCCTCAGGGAGGGGCTACGAG. Translating gives CSVPSSGRGYE. The entire CDR3 is CSVPSSGRGYEQYF.

Comment on this clone: The missing CDR3 end, 3 residues past where the read stops, is filled in from the germline J gene. The rearrangement joins TRBV5-1 to TRBJ1-2; D remains unclear. This CDR3 has 13 residues. Germline CDR1 is SGHRS and CDR2 is YFSETQ. The sequenced CDR3 bases are TGCGCCAGCAGCTTGGGGTCCGGCGGCGGC. Its protein product is CASSLGSGGG. The full CDR3 is CASSLGSGGGYTF.

Regarding this clone: A junction end diverges from the germline sequence, so it may reflect a read error. The CDR3 extends 3 residues past the end of the read, so its final part is completed from the germline J gene. The rearrangement uses TRBV2 and TRBJ1-6; 8 bases match TRBD1. Per the germline V gene, CDR1 is SNHLY and CDR2 is FYNNEI. There are 14 residues in the CDR3. The CDR3 sequence is CATSQDRANSPLHF. The CDR3 DNA, read in part, is TGTGCCACCAGTCAGGACAGGGCGAATTCACCC.

About this clone: The CDR3 end falls 3 residues outside the read, so it is completed with the germline J gene. This sequence joins TRBV20-1 and TRBJ2-3; D ambiguous. Germline loops: CDR1 DFQATT, CDR2 SNEGSKA (reference sequence). V gave up 6 bases and J gave up 2 bases, with 15 bases separating them. The CDR3 totals 14 residues. The CDR3 protein is CSAPTHSFTDTQYF. The CDR3 DNA, read in part, is TGCAGTGCCCCCACGCACAGCTTCACAGATACG.